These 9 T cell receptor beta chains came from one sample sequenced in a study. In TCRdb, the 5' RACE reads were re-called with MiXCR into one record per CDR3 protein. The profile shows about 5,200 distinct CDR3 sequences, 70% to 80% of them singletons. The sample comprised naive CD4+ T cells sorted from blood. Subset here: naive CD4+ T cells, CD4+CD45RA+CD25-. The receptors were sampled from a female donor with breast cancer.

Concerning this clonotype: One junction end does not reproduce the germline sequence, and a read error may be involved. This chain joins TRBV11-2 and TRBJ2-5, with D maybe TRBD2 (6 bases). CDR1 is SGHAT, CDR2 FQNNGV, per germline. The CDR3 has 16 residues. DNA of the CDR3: TGTACCAGCAGCTTAGCGCGGGGAATGTACCAAGAGACCCAGTACTTC. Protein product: CTSSLARGMYQETQYF.

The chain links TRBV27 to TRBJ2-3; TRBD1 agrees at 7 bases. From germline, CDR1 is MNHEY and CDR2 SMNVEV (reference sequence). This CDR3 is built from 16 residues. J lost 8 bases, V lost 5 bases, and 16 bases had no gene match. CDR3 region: CASSPGRQGGEVTQYF. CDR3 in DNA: TGTGCCAGCAGTCCGGGAAGACAGGGTGGCGAAGTTACGCAGTATTTT.

The CDR3 spells CASNTVVGVGNSPLHF. As DNA, the CDR3 is TGTGCCAGCAATACAGTGGTAGGGGTCGGTAATTCACCCCTCCACTTT. The chain combines TRBV6-5 with TRBJ1-6; D perhaps matches TRBD1 (5 bases). V lost 7 bases and J lost 6, with 19 bases in between. Germline CDR1 is MNHEY and CDR2 is SVGAGI. The CDR3 has 16 residues.

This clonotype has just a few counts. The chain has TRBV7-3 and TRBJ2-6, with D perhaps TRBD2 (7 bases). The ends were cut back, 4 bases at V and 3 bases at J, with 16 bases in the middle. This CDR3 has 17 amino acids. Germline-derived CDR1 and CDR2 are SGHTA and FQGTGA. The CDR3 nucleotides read TGTGCCAGCAGCTCCTCGTGGGGGGGCCGTGGGGCCAACGTCCTGACTTTC. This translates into CASSSSWGGRGANVLTF.

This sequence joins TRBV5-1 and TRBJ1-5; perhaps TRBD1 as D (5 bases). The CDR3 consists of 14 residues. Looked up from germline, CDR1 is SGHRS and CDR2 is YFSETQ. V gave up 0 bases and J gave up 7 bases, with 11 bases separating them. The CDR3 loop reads CASSLAGLHQPQHF. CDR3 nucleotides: TGCGCCAGCAGCTTGGCAGGGCTCCACCAGCCCCAGCATTTT.

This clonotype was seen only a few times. The CDR3 DNA reads TGCAGTGCCCAGCTAGGACTAGCGTCGTATTATAAGGGCGAGCAGTACTTC. This sequence encodes CSAQLGLASYYKGEQYF. The chain couples TRBV20-1 to TRBJ2-7; 9 nucleotides match TRBD2. J gave up 6 bases and V 6 bases, and 21 bases lay outside the gene matches. This CDR3 spans 17 amino acids. Looked up from germline, CDR1 is DFQATT and CDR2 is SNEGSKA (reference sequence).

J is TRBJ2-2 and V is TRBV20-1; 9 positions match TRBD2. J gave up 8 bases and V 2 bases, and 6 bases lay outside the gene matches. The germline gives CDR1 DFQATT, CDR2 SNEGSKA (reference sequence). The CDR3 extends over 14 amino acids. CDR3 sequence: CSARKTSGLGELFF. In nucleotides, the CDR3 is TGCAGTGCTAGAAAGACTAGCGGCCTAGGGGAGCTGTTTTTT.

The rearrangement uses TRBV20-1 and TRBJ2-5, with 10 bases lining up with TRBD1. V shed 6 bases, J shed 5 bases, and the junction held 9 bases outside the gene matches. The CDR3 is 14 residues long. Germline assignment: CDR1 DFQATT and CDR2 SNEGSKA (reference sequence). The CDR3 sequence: CSAYDRGLGETQYF. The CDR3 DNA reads TGCAGTGCGTACGACAGGGGGCTTGGGGAGACCCAGTACTTC.

Here the CDR3 DNA reads TGTGCCAGCAGTTCTTTCGGGAACACTGAAGCTTTCTTT. Translating it yields CASSSFGNTEAFF. The chain carries TRBV12-3 or TRBV12-4 and TRBJ1-1; D is ambiguous. The ends were cut back, 4 bases at V and 1 base at J, with 7 bases in the middle. There are 13 residues in the CDR3.